Given below is one T cell receptor (beta chain) in context. Its antigen is not identified. These data originate in a study of shared clonotypes between healthy human individuals. Study conclusions and caveats: Among donors, clonotype sharing was expected to be affected by sequencing depth. Naive CD4 clonotypes were shared across a few donors at 4% to 5%.

Replicate PCRs run on sorted subsets employed 200 to 250 ng DNA, 30,000 to 35,000 T cell genomes. Produced via immunoSEQ multiplex PCR; TCRdb's table is partial and in-frame only. Seen here are 2,500,000 or so clones, 80% to 95% observed once, and the top ten hold 0.37%. This CDR3 has 13 residues. V was cut by 3 bases and J by 0 bases, with 8 bases left in between. CDR1 is SQVTM and CDR2 is ANQGSEA in the germline V gene. All of the donors resided in Nashville, Tennessee, and each was a Caucasian adult. The V gene is TRBV29-1, the J gene TRBJ1-1; D ambiguous. This TCR derives from a man between 18 and 35 years old in good health. Some clones in this sample may be carry-over from other donors' samples. The specimen sequenced was naive CD4+ T cells from PBMCs. The subset was: CD45RA+ positively selected. Here the CDR3 reads CSVDWQMNTEAFF. For the CDR3, the DNA is TGCAGCGTTGACTGGCAGATGAACACTGAAGCTTTCTTT.